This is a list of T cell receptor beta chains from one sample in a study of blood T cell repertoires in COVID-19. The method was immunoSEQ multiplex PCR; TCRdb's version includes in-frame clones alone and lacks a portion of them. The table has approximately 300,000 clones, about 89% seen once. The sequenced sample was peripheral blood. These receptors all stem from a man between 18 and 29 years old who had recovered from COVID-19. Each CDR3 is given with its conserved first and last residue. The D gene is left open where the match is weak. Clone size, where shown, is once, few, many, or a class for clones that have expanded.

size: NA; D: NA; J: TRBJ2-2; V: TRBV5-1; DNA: TGCGCCAGCAGCTGGTCAACAGGGTTCGCGAACACCGGGGAGCTGTTTTTT; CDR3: CASSWSTGFANTGELFF
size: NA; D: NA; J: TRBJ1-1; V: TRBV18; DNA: TGTGCCAGCTCACCGCCAGGTAACACTGAAGCTTTCTTT; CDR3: CASSPPGNTEAFF
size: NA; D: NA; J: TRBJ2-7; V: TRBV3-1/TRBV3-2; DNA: TGTGCCAGCAGCCAACCCCGAGCATCCTACGAGCAGTACTTC; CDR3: CASSQPRASYEQYF
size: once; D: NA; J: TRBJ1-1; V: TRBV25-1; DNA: TGTGCCAGCAGTGAATTGGGGGGGCGTAGCACTGAAGCTTTCTTT; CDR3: CASSELGGRSTEAFF
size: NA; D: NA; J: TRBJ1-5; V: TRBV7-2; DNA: TGTGCCAGCAGCTTAGCGGGACTGCTCAATCAGCCCCAGCATTTT; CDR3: CASSLAGLLNQPQHF
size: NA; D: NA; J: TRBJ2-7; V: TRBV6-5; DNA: TGTGCCAGCAGTTTATCGGTGACCTACGAGCAGTACTTC; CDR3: CASSLSVTYEQYF
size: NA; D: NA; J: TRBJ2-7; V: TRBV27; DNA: TGTGCCAGCAGTTTAACTTTCTCGGTCTACTACGAGCAGTACTTC; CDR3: CASSLTFSVYYEQYF
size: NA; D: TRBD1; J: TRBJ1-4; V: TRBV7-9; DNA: TGTGCCAGCAGCTTAAAGACAGGGTTAAGGCTCGTTCCTAATGAAAAACTGTTTTTT; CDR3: CASSLKTGLRLVPNEKLFF
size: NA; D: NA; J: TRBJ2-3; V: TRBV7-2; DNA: TGTGCCAGCAGCTCCTACCGACAGGGGCTAGCGGGGAGCACAGATACGCAGTATTTT; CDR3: CASSSYRQGLAGSTDTQYF
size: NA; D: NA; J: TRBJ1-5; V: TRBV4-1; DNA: TGCGCCAGCAGCCAAGTAAGGGGTTATCAGCCCCAGCATTTT; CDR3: CASSQVRGYQPQHF
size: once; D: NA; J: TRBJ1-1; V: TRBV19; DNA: TGTGCCAGTAGTATTTGGGGGGGAAGTAGGGCTGAAGCTTTCTTT; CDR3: CASSIWGGSRAEAFF
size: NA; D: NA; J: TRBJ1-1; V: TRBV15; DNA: TGTGCCACCAGTGTGGCTTCGGGCACTGAAGCTTTCTTT; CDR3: CATSVASGTEAFF
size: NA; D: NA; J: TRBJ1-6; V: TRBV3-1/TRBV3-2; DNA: TGTGCCAGCAGCCAAGAACGTGGAACTAGGGATATGGGGACCCTCCACTTT; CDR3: CASSQERGTRDMGTLHF
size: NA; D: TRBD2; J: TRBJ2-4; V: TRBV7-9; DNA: TGTGCCAGCAGCTTAGAGGAGCGGGGGGGCCTCCGGTACTTC; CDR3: CASSLEERGGLRYF
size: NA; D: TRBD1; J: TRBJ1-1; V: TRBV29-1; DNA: TGCAGCGTTGAACAGGACAGGGAGGACACTGAAGCTTTCTTT; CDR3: CSVEQDREDTEAFF
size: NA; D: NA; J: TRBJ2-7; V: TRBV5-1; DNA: TGCGCCAGCAGCTTGGCACAATCCTACGAGCAGTACTTC; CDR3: CASSLAQSYEQYF
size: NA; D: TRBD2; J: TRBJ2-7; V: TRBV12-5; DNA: TGTGCTAGTGGTTTAACTAGCGGGAGGACGATCTACGAGCAGTACTTC; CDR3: CASGLTSGRTIYEQYF
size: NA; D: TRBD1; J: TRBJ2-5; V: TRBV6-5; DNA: TGTGCCAGCAGTTACTCCCGGGGACAGGGGAGGACCCAGTACTTC; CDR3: CASSYSRGQGRTQYF
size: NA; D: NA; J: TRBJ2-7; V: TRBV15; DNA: TGTGCCACCAGCCCTATCCCGGGGGGGACAGGGAGGAACGAGCAGTACTTC; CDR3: CATSPIPGGTGRNEQYF
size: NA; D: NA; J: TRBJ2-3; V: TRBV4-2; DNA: TGTGCCAGCAGCCAAACCGGGACCGCGGGAATCCCTCCCACAGATACGCAGTATTTT; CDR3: CASSQTGTAGIPPTDTQYF
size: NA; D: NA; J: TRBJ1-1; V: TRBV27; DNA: TGTGCCAGCAGTCTCCAGGGCAGGAACACTGAAGCTTTCTTT; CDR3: CASSLQGRNTEAFF
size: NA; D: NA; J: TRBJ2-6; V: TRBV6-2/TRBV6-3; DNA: TGTGCCAGCAGTGACAGGACCAACAGGCACTCTGGGGCCAACGTCCTGACTTTC; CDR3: CASSDRTNRHSGANVLTF
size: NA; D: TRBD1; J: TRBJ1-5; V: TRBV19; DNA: TGTGCCAGTAGTCGGGACAGGGGCCCTCCTAATCAGCCCCAGCATTTT; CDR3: CASSRDRGPPNQPQHF
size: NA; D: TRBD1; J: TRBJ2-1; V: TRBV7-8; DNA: TGTGCCAGCAGCTTAATGGGACAGGGGTACAATGAGCAGTTCTTC; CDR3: CASSLMGQGYNEQFF
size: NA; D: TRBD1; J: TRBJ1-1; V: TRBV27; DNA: TGTGCCAGCAGGACAGGGCCGAACACTGAAGCTTTCTTT; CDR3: CASRTGPNTEAFF
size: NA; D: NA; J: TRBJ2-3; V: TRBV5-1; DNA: TGCGCCAGCAGCGTGGCATTGGCGGGGAGCACAGATACGCAGTATTTT; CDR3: CASSVALAGSTDTQYF
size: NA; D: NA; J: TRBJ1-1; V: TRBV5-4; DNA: TGTGCCAGCAGGCTCGAGGCGGAGAACACTGAAGCTTTCTTT; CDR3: CASRLEAENTEAFF
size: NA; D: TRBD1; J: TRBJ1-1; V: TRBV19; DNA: TGTGCCAGTAGTATAAACAGGGGAATGAACACTGAAGCTTTCTTT; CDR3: CASSINRGMNTEAFF
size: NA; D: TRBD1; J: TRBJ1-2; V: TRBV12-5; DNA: TGTGCTAGTGGTCGGGACAGAGTTAACTATGGCTACACCTTC; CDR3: CASGRDRVNYGYTF
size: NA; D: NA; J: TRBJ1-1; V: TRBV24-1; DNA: TGTGCCACCAGTGATTCGGGGAACACTGAAGCTTTCTTT; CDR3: CATSDSGNTEAFF
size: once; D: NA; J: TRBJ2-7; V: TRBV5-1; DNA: TGCGCCAGCAGCCCCGATCAATCTAACTCCTACGAGCAGTACTTC; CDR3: CASSPDQSNSYEQYF
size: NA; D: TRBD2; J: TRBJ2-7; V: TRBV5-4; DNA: TGTGCCAGCAGCTTTCGTCCCGGGACTAGCGTCTCCTACGAGCAGTACTTC; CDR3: CASSFRPGTSVSYEQYF
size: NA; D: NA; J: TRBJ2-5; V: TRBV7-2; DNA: TGTGCCAGCAGCCGGACTACTGAGACCCAGTACTTC; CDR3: CASSRTTETQYF
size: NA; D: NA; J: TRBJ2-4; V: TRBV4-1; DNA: TGCGCCAGCAGCCAATCTAGTTTCAGCAAAAACATTCAGTACTTC; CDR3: CASSQSSFSKNIQYF
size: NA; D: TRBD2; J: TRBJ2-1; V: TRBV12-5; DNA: TGTGCTAGTGGTTTAGGGACTAGCGGGGGCAATGAGCAGTTCTTC; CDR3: CASGLGTSGGNEQFF
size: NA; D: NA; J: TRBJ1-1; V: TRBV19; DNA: TGTGCCAGTAGCGAGGTGGAGGGCTGGTCATTGGTGAACACTGAAGCTTTCTTT; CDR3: CASSEVEGWSLVNTEAFF
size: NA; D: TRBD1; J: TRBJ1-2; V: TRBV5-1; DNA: TGCGCCAGCAGCCCAGACAGGGGCGCTAACTATGGCTACACCTTC; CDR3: CASSPDRGANYGYTF
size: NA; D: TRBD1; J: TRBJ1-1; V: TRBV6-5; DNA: TGTGCCAGTATTAAACAGGGGGCTACTGAAGCTTTCTTT; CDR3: CASIKQGATEAFF
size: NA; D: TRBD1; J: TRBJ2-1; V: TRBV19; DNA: TGTGCCAGTACCCTTGGACAGGGGAATGAGCAGTTCTTC; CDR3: CASTLGQGNEQFF
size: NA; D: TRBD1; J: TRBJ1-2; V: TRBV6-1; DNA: TGTGCCAGCAGTGAGGGACAGGGGAGCGACTATGGCTACACCTTC; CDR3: CASSEGQGSDYGYTF